The clone carrying this TCR beta chain was observed a few times. Its matching antigen is unknown. The read halts 3 residues ahead of the CDR3 end, with the missing end drawn from the germline J gene. Clones were sequenced by immunoSEQ multiplex PCR, and TCRdb holds only the in-frame ones, with some missing. The sample is made up of around 15,000 clones, none counted only once. The data belong to a study of T cell clonality in common variable immunodeficiency. Diagnosis required reduced IgG, IgA and/or IgM with specific antibody deficiency. Findings and caveats of the study: Reportedly, TCR beta sequences from common variable immunodeficiency showed fewer deletions and N-nucleotide insertions.

Germline V CDR1 and CDR2: KGHSH, LQKENI. The CDR3 is 16 residues long. V dropped 2 bases and J dropped 6; count of bases not matched to a gene: 7. V gene TRBV18 combines with J gene TRBJ2-7, with 13 bases fitting TRBD2. The sample consisted of peripheral blood mononuclear cells. The sequence derives from a human donor with common variable immunodeficiency. This CDR3 is CASSPVERLAGGEQYF. The part of the CDR3 DNA that was read is TGTGCCAGCTCACCAGTAGAAAGACTAGCGGGAGGCGAG.